This T cell receptor beta chain derives from a study of graft-versus-host responses after intestinal transplantation. Findings and caveats of the study: Declines in HvG clones occurring early post-transplant were associated with peak circulating GvH clone levels.

With respect to this clone: Its antigen is not identified.

The table came from immunoSEQ multiplex PCR; TCRdb's copy has only in-frame clones and leaves some out. This table holds around 15,000 clones, approximately 87% found once. CDR1 and CDR2 (germline): SGHTA, FQGNSA. Trimming shortened V by 5 bases and J by 5 bases, and 18 bases separated the two germline ends. The CDR3 is 15 residues long. This chain connects TRBV7-2 to TRBJ1-1; D perhaps matches TRBD1 (5 bases). The sequences come from bone marrow, collected roughly 120 days after intestinal transplantation. This clonotype was sampled from a human patient who received an intestinal transplant, so some T cells may come from the graft donor. CDR3 region: CASSHDTGTRTEAFF. The CDR3 DNA reads as TGTGCCAGCAGCCATGATACCGGGACGCGGACTGAAGCTTTCTTT.